This section outlines one T cell receptor (beta chain) sequence together with its context. The antigen is undetermined. This specimen comes from a study of radiotherapy plus CTLA-4 blockade in lung cancer. Study findings and constraints: Early blood T cell clone dynamics reportedly forecast response best, with interferon-beta. Peripheral blood showed expansion of tumor-derived TCR clones after radiotherapy and ipilimumab.

Chemo-refractory metastatic non-small-cell lung cancer patients underwent focal radiation alongside CTLA-4 blockade with ipilimumab. The assay was immunoSEQ multiplex PCR, and TCRdb's table has in-frame clones only and misses some. The sample lists about 120,000 clones, about 90% occurring once. Germline V gives CDR1 MNHNY, CDR2 SVGAGI (reference sequence). Trimming shortened V by 1 base and J by 6 bases, and 4 bases separated the two germline ends. The CDR3 is 11 residues long. This TCR came from a human donor with non-small cell lung cancer that progressed on radiotherapy plus ipilimumab. The genes are TRBV6-6 and TRBJ2-7; no firm D call. The source was peripheral blood, collected from a patient treated with radiotherapy plus ipilimumab. CDR3 in DNA: TGTGCCAGCAGTTACTTGGGCGAGCAGTACTTC. Translation gives CASSYLGEQYF.